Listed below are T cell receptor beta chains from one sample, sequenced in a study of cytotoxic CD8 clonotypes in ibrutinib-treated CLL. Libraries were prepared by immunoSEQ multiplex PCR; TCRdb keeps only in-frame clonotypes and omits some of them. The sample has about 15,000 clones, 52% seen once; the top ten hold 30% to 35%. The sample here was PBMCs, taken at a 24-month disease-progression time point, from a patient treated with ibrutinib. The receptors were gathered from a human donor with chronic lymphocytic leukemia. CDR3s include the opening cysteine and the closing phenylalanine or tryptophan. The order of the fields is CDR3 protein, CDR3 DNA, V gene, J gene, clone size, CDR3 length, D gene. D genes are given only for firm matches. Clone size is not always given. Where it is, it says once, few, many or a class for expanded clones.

CDR3aa: CASSSITGGTEAFF
CDR3nt: TGCGCCAGCAGCTCCATAACAGGGGGCACTGAAGCTTTCTTT
v_gene: TRBV5-1
j_gene: TRBJ1-1
abundance: -
len: 14
d_gene: TRBD1

CDR3aa: CASSLGDGTLYGYTF
CDR3nt: TGTGCCAGCAGCTTAGGCGACGGAACCTTATATGGCTACACCTTC
v_gene: TRBV11-2
j_gene: TRBJ1-2
abundance: medium-sized
len: 15
d_gene: -

CDR3aa: CASSTPGRLNTEAFF
CDR3nt: TGTGCCAGTAGTACCCCGGGACGGTTAAACACTGAAGCTTTCTTT
v_gene: TRBV19
j_gene: TRBJ1-1
abundance: -
len: 15
d_gene: -

CDR3aa: CASSFGMGGSGNTIYF
CDR3nt: TGTGCCAGCAGCTTTGGAATGGGGGGAAGTGGAAACACCATATATTTT
v_gene: TRBV7-6
j_gene: TRBJ1-3
abundance: -
len: 16
d_gene: -

CDR3aa: CASSDPYRGLNEQFF
CDR3nt: TGTGCCAGCAGCGACCCTTACCGGGGATTAAATGAGCAGTTCTTC
v_gene: TRBV9
j_gene: TRBJ2-1
abundance: -
len: 15
d_gene: -

CDR3aa: CASSVQRRMNTEAFF
CDR3nt: TGTGCCAGCAGCGTACAGCGGCGGATGAACACTGAAGCTTTCTTT
v_gene: TRBV9
j_gene: TRBJ1-1
abundance: few
len: 15
d_gene: -

CDR3aa: CSVRTSGDDEQFF
CDR3nt: TGCAGCGTTAGAACTAGCGGGGATGATGAGCAGTTCTTC
v_gene: TRBV29-1
j_gene: TRBJ2-1
abundance: -
len: 13
d_gene: TRBD2

CDR3aa: CASGTGGGINYGYTF
CDR3nt: TGTGCCAGCGGGACAGGGGGCGGGATAAACTATGGCTACACCTTC
v_gene: TRBV2
j_gene: TRBJ1-2
abundance: -
len: 15
d_gene: TRBD1

CDR3aa: CASSLARDSYTF
CDR3nt: TGTGCCAGCAGCCTGGCGCGGGATAGCTACACCTTC
v_gene: TRBV6-5
j_gene: TRBJ1-2
abundance: -
len: 12
d_gene: -

CDR3aa: CASSFQGQGVNQPQHF
CDR3nt: TGTGCCAGCAGTTTCCAGGGACAGGGGGTCAATCAGCCCCAGCATTTT
v_gene: TRBV27
j_gene: TRBJ1-5
abundance: -
len: 16
d_gene: TRBD1

CDR3aa: CASRTTGPLIGNSPLHF
CDR3nt: TGTGCCAGCAGAACAACCGGGCCCCTGATAGGGAATTCACCCCTCCACTTT
v_gene: TRBV27
j_gene: TRBJ1-6
abundance: -
len: 17
d_gene: -

CDR3aa: CASSIGQGRTGELFF
CDR3nt: TGTGCCAGTAGTATAGGCCAGGGTCGCACCGGGGAGCTGTTTTTT
v_gene: TRBV19
j_gene: TRBJ2-2
abundance: -
len: 15
d_gene: -

CDR3aa: CASRLGLAGGNNEQFF
CDR3nt: TGTGCCAGCAGGTTAGGGCTAGCGGGGGGCAACAATGAGCAGTTCTTC
v_gene: TRBV27
j_gene: TRBJ2-1
abundance: -
len: 16
d_gene: TRBD2

CDR3aa: CASSLGRVGYEQYF
CDR3nt: TGTGCCAGCAGCTTGGGGAGGGTGGGCTACGAGCAGTACTTC
v_gene: TRBV5-5
j_gene: TRBJ2-7
abundance: few
len: 14
d_gene: -

CDR3aa: CASSKDGLATGELFF
CDR3nt: TGTGCCAGCTCAAAAGACGGATTAGCAACCGGGGAGCTGTTTTTT
v_gene: TRBV18
j_gene: TRBJ2-2
abundance: -
len: 15
d_gene: -

CDR3aa: CASSTTTEAFF
CDR3nt: TGTGCCAGCAGTACAACCACTGAAGCTTTCTTT
v_gene: TRBV2
j_gene: TRBJ1-1
abundance: few
len: 11
d_gene: -